The sequence of this T cell receptor beta chain was determined in a study of CD8 T cells in Susac syndrome. Trimming at V came to 4 bases and at J to 4 bases, leaving 11 bases not matched to a gene. The CDR3 runs 15 residues. Germline loops: CDR1 DFQATT, CDR2 SNEGSKA (reference sequence). RNA totalling about 0.5 to 1 ug underwent reverse transcription with random hexamers. A multiplex approach, immunoSEQ multiplex PCR, amplified TCR beta CDR3 across 54 Vbeta and 13 Jbeta. TCRdb fed the immunoSEQ multiplex PCR reads into MiXCR, producing one record per CDR3 protein. The profile shows around 200,000 distinct CDR3 sequences, roughly 94% of them singletons.

What was sequenced was CD4+ T cells from PBMCs. The clonotype comes from a human donor with multiple sclerosis. The chain carries TRBV20-1 and TRBJ2-5; 8 nucleotides line up with TRBD2. CDR3 sequence reads: CSATGVAGGSETQYF. The CDR3 nucleotides read TGCAGTGCTACAGGGGTCGCGGGGGGCTCAGAGACCCAGTACTTC.